Shown below are 9 T cell receptor beta chains from a single sample sequenced in a study of blood T cell repertoires in COVID-19. Only in-frame clones appear in the TCRdb table, and some are missing; sequencing was by immunoSEQ multiplex PCR. The sample has tens of thousands of clones, roughly 90% seen once. Sequencing used PBMCs or T cells enriched from blood (not recorded which). The receptors here all came from a woman in her forties or fifties with acute COVID-19.

The table lists this clone with a count of one. The J gene is TRBJ2-2, the V gene TRBV19; 8 bases map to TRBD1. This CDR3 has 16 amino acids. Trimming took 0 bases from V and 8 from J; bases not matched to a gene: 8. Germline lookup yields CDR1 LNHDA and CDR2 SQIVND (reference sequence). CDR3 in amino acids: CASSIDAGQGAGELFF. In nucleotides, the CDR3 is TGTGCCAGTAGTATAGATGCCGGTCAGGGGGCAGGGGAGCTGTTTTTT.

The V gene is TRBV12-3 or TRBV12-4, the J gene TRBJ1-1; D gene ambiguous. Trimming shortened V by 4 bases and J by 4 bases, and 7 bases separated the two germline ends. The CDR3 loop spans 12 amino acids. DNA of the CDR3: TGTGCCAGCAGTTGGTCCGGCACTGAAGCTTTCTTT. It codes for CASSWSGTEAFF.

The rearrangement joins TRBV5-6 to TRBJ1-4, with 8 bases matching TRBD1. Looked up from germline, CDR1 is SGHDT and CDR2 is YYEEEE. V lost 1 base and J lost 7; bases outside the gene matches: 9. The length of the CDR3 is 16 residues. The CDR3 protein is CASSLTTGARGEKLFF. CDR3 in DNA: TGTGCCAGCAGCTTGACGACAGGGGCGAGGGGTGAAAAACTGTTTTTT.

This clone has only a few counts. The rearrangement uses TRBV7-9 and TRBJ2-7; 8 bases match TRBD1. J lost 4 bases, V lost 2 bases, and 7 bases had no gene match. The germline V gene has CDR1 SEHNR and CDR2 FQNEAQ (reference sequence). This CDR3 contains 15 residues. DNA for the CDR3: TGTGCCAGCAGCTTAAAAACAGGGGGAACGTACGAGCAGTACTTC. It translates to CASSLKTGGTYEQYF.

CDR3: CASSQLPTGLKAFF. The CDR3, as DNA: TGTGCCAGCAGCCAATTGCCCACTGGTCTGAAAGCTTTCTTT. This chain joins TRBV5-6 and TRBJ1-1; no definite D call. CDR3 size: 14 residues. The V and J ends lost 4 bases and 9 bases respectively, with 19 bases between them. The germline gives CDR1 SGHDT, CDR2 YYEEEE. Full variable domain (remainder filled in from reference TRBV5-6 and TRBJ1-1): DAGVTQSPTHLIKTRGQQVTLRCSPKSGHDTVSWYQQALGQGPQFIFQYYEEEERQRGNFPDRFSGHQFPNYSSELNVNALLLGDSALYLCASSQLPTGLKAFFGQGTRLTVV.

V usage is TRBV12-3 or TRBV12-4 and J usage is TRBJ1-2; TRBD1 is a possible D gene (5 bases). The CDR3 is 12 amino acids. The ends were cut back, 5 bases at V and 2 bases at J, with 6 bases in the middle. The CDR3 nucleotides read TGTGCCAGCAGTCGGGGGAACTATGGCTACACCTTC. Protein: CASSRGNYGYTF.

The J gene is TRBJ1-5, the V gene TRBV19, with 9 bases that match TRBD1. Germline V lookup: CDR1 LNHDA, CDR2 SQIVND (reference sequence). V was clipped by 4 bases and J by 6 bases; unmatched bases: 4. The CDR3 length is 14 residues. The CDR3 loop reads CASSRGQGIQPQHF. CDR3 DNA: TGTGCCAGTAGTAGAGGACAGGGGATTCAGCCCCAGCATTTT.

V gene TRBV7-3 combines with J gene TRBJ2-1; TRBD2 matches at 10 bases. The length of the CDR3 is 17 residues. With 4 bases clipped from V and 9 bases from J, the junction kept 15 bases outside the gene matches. Germline CDR1 SGHTA, CDR2 FQGTGA. The CDR3 DNA sequence: TGTGCCAGCAGCTCCGCCCGGCTAGCGGGAGCCAAGGGTGAGCAGTTCTTC. Its translation: CASSSARLAGAKGEQFF.

V usage is TRBV11-2 and J usage is TRBJ2-7; TRBD1 matches at 8 bases. The germline gives CDR1 SGHAT, CDR2 FQNNGV. Trimming at V came to 2 bases and at J to 3 bases, leaving 6 bases not matched to a gene. The CDR3 totals 15 residues. The CDR3, as DNA: TGTGCCAGCAGCTTACCCGGGACAGGCGGCTACGAGCAGTACTTC. Translation: CASSLPGTGGYEQYF.